The clone carrying this T cell receptor beta chain occurred a few times. This record comes from a study of blood T cells in healthy people across ages. For the second PCR, which ran for roughly 7 to 11 cycles, a sample-barcoded 5' primer and a J-beta primer mix were used. TCRdb reprocessed the 5' RACE reads via MiXCR and lists one record per CDR3 protein. The sample lists around 1.5 million distinct CDR3 sequences, 59% seen once, with over 6.5% in the top ten. The specimen sequenced was blood. The TCR comes from a man between 18 and 35 years old in good health.

The CDR3 DNA reads TGTGCCAGCAGCACGAGAACCTACGAGCAGTACTTC. This sequence encodes CASSTRTYEQYF. V usage is TRBV7-2 and J usage is TRBJ2-7; D unresolved. V gave up 5 bases and J gave up 2 bases, with 7 bases separating them. Per germline, CDR1 SGHTA and CDR2 FQGNSA. The CDR3 length is 12 residues.